This TCR beta chain was profiled in a study of T cell changes during pregnancy in multiple sclerosis. The germline V gene encodes CDR1 SGHRS and CDR2 YFSETQ. The junction had 9 bases not matched to a gene; V was cut back by 0 bases and J by 4 bases. This CDR3 is 17 amino acids long. The data were produced by immunoSEQ multiplex PCR, yet TCRdb's version contains in-frame clones alone and is incomplete. The table has 85,000 to 100,000 clones, 92% seen once. This material consisted of peripheral blood, taken in the first trimester of pregnancy. The chain has TRBV5-1 and TRBJ2-2; TRBD2 aligns across 7 bases. This receptor was obtained from a female donor with multiple sclerosis, enrolled in a pregnancy study. In DNA, the CDR3 is TGCGCCAGCAGCTTGGGGGCGACTAGCTATAGCACCGGGGAGCTGTTTTTT. Encoded protein: CASSLGATSYSTGELFF.